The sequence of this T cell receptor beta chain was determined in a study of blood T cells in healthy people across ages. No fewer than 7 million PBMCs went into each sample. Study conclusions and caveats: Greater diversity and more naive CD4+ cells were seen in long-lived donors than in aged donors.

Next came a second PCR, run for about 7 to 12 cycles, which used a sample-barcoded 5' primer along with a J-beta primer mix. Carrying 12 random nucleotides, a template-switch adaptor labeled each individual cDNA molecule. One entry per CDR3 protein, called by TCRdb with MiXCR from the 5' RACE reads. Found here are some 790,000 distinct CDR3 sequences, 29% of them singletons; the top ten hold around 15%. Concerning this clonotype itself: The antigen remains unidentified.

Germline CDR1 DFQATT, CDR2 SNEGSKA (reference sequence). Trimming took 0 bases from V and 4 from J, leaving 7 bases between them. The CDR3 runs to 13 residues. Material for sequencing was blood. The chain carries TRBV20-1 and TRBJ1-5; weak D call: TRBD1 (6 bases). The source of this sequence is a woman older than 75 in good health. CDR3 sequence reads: CSARDQGNQPQHF. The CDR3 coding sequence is TGCAGTGCTAGAGACCAGGGGAATCAGCCCCAGCATTTT.